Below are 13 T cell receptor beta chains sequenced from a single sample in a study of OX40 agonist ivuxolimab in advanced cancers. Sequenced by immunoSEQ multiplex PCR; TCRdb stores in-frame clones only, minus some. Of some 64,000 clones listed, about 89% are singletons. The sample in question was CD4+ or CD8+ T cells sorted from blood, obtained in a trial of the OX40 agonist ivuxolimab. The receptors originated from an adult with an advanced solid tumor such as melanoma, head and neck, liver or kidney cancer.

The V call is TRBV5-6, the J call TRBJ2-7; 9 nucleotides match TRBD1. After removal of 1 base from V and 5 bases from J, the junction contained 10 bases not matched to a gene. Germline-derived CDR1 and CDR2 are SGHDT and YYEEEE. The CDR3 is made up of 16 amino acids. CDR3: CASSLFAGQGGHEQYF. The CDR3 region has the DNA TGTGCCAGCAGCTTGTTCGCGGGACAGGGAGGCCACGAGCAGTACTTC.

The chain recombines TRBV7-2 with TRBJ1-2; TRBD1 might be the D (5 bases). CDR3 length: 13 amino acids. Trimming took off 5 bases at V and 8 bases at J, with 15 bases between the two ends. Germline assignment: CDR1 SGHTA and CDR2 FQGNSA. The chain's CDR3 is CASSRGTAGGYTF. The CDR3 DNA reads TGTGCCAGCAGCCGGGGGACGGCCGGCGGCTACACCTTC.

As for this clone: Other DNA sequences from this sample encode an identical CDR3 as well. This chain's CDR3 is CASSIAGAGADTQYF. CDR3 DNA sequence: TGTGCCAGTAGTATTGCGGGAGCAGGGGCAGATACGCAGTATTTT. The chain employs TRBV19 and TRBJ2-3; a weak D match, TRBD2 (7 bases). The CDR3 is 15 residues long. The germline V and J ends were trimmed by 3 bases and 4 bases, with 14 bases remaining between them. The germline gives CDR1 LNHDA, CDR2 SQIVND (reference sequence).

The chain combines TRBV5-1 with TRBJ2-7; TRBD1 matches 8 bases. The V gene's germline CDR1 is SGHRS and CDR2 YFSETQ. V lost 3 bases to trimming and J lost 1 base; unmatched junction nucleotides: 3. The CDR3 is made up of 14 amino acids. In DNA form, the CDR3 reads TGCGCCAGCAGCTCAGGGGGCAGGTCCTACGAGCAGTACTTC. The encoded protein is CASSSGGRSYEQYF. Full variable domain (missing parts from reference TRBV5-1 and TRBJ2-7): KAGVTQTPRYLIKTRGQQVTLSCSPISGHRSVSWYQQTPGQGLQFLFEYFSETQRNKGNFPGRFSGRQFSNSRSEMNVSTLELGDSALYLCASSSGGRSYEQYFGPGTRLTVT.

CDR3 in DNA: TGTGCCAGCAGTATAGGGCAGAATCAGCCCCAGCATTTT. It encodes CASSIGQNQPQHF. The chain recombines TRBV25-1 with TRBJ1-5; no firm D call. The ends were cut back, 5 bases at V and 4 bases at J, with 9 bases in the middle. Germline loops: CDR1 MGHDK, CDR2 SYGVNS. The CDR3 has 13 residues.

CDR3 loop: CASRTYEQYF. The CDR3 bases are TGTGCCAGCCGGACCTACGAGCAGTACTTC. The genes are TRBV6-4 and TRBJ2-7, with D unclear. V was pared by 8 bases and J by 2 bases, with 4 bases between. The germline V gene encodes CDR1 MRHNA and CDR2 SNTAGT. The CDR3 length is 10 residues.

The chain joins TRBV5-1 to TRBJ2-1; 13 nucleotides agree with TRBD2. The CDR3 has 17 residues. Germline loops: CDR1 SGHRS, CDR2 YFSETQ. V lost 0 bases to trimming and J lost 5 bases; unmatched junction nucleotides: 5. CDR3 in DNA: TGCGCCAGCAGCTTGGTCGGGACTAGCGGGATTCACAATGAGCAGTTCTTC. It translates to CASSLVGTSGIHNEQFF.

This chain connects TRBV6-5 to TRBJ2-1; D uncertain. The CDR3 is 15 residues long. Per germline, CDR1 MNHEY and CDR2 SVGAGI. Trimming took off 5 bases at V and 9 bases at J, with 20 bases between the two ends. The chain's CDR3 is CASSKISGPQGEQFF. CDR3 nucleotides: TGTGCCAGCAGTAAAATCTCCGGGCCCCAAGGTGAGCAGTTCTTC.

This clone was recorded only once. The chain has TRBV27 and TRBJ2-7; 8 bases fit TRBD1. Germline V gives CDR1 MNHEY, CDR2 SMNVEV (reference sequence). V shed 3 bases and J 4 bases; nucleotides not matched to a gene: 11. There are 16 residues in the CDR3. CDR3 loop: CASSFGTGRGRYEQYF. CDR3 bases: TGTGCCAGCAGTTTCGGGACAGGTAGGGGAAGGTACGAGCAGTACTTC.

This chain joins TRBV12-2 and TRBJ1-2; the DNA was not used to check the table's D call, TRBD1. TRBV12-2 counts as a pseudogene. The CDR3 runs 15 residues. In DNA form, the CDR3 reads TGTGCAAGTCGCGGGGCCCCACGAAAAACCTATGGCTACACCTTC. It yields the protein CASRGAPRKTYGYTF.

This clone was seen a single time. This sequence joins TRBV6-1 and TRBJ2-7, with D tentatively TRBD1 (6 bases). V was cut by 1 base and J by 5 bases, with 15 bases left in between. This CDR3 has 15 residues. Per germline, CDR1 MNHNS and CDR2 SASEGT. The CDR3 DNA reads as TGTGCCAGCAGTGAAGGCGGCAGGGGTACGCACGAGCAGTACTTC. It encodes CASSEGGRGTHEQYF.

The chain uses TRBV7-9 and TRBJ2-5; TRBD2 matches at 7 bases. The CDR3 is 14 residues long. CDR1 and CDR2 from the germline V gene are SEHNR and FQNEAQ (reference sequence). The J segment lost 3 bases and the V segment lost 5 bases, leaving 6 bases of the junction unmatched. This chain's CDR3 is CASSRGSGEETQYF. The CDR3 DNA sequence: TGTGCCAGCAGCCGGGGCAGCGGGGAAGAGACCCAGTACTTC.

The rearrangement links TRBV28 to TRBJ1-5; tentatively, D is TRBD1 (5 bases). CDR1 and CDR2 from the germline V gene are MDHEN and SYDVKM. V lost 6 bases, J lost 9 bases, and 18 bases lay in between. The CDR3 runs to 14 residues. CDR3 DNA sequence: TGTGCCAGCAGATCCCCAGGTGGGACGGTGCCCCAGCATTTT. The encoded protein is CASRSPGGTVPQHF.